This entry lists 19 T cell receptor beta chains sequenced from one sample in a study of Tregs in tolerant kidney transplant recipients (dated by TCRdb to the late 2010s). Library prep was done by the immunoSEQ multiplex PCR assay. TCRdb's version of the immuneACCESS table is confined to in-frame rearrangements and falls short of the full clone set. An unresolved V gene accounts for under half of the shortfall where checked; the remainder is of unknown origin. Across this sample there are about 240,000 clones, with roughly 80% seen only once. The ten largest clones represent around 0.68% of the sample. Sequenced: CD4+ T cells from blood. Receptors originate from a human donor in good health.

This chain connects TRBV19 to TRBJ2-2; 8 nucleotides agree with TRBD1. This CDR3 region has 15 residues. Germline CDR1 is LNHDA and CDR2 is SQIVND (reference sequence). J gave up 6 bases and V 4 bases, and 7 bases lay outside the gene matches. The CDR3 reads CASSKGQGVPGELFF. The CDR3 bases are TGTGCCAGTAGTAAAGGACAGGGTGTCCCCGGGGAGCTGTTTTTT.

The gene calls are TRBV4-2 and TRBJ1-6; D is possibly TRBD1 (5 bases). The germline V and J ends were trimmed by 4 bases and 7 bases, with 8 bases remaining between them. CDR1 is LGHNA and CDR2 is YNFKEQ in the germline V gene. The CDR3 contains 13 residues. The CDR3 protein is CASSLTGNSPLHF. The CDR3 bases are TGTGCCAGCAGCCTAACAGGAAATTCACCCCTCCACTTT.

V gene TRBV27 combines with J gene TRBJ2-4; D might be TRBD1 or TRBD2, each matching 5 bases. This CDR3 comprises 15 residues. Germline CDR1 reads MNHEY; CDR2 reads SMNVEV (reference sequence). V lost 5 bases and J 2 bases, leaving 13 bases between the germline ends. CDR3 protein: CASSIDRLSKNIQYF. In DNA form, the CDR3 reads TGTGCCAGCAGTATCGACAGACTATCCAAAAACATTCAGTACTTC.

The chain combines TRBV19 with TRBJ1-5, with D hard to call. This CDR3 is 15 amino acids long. From germline, CDR1 is LNHDA and CDR2 SQIVND (reference sequence). Trimming left V 5 bases short and J 5 bases short, with 16 bases between. The CDR3 sequence is CASSLIAGSDQPQHF. In DNA form, the CDR3 reads TGTGCCAGTAGTCTGATTGCAGGCTCGGATCAGCCCCAGCATTTT.

The chain recombines TRBV19 with TRBJ1-3; 8 nucleotides agree with TRBD1. Germline CDR1 reads LNHDA; CDR2 reads SQIVND (reference sequence). The CDR3 consists of 16 residues. Unmatched junction bases numbered 8, after V lost 5 bases and J lost 2 bases. For the CDR3, the DNA is TGTGCCAGTAGTGCATACAGGGGGATTGCTGGAAACACCATATATTTT. It specifies CASSAYRGIAGNTIYF.

The rearrangement links TRBV4-1 to TRBJ2-7, with a weak D call TRBD2 (6 bases). The CDR3 contains 15 residues. V lost 2 bases to trimming and J lost 2 bases, with 13 bases between them. CDR1 and CDR2 (germline): MGHRA, YSYEKL. In DNA, the CDR3 is TGCGCCAGCAGCCAACGGGCAGGGAGGACCTACGAGCAGTACTTC. This translates into CASSQRAGRTYEQYF.

This clone has only a few counts. The J gene is TRBJ1-3, the V gene TRBV2, with D uncertain. CDR3 size: 15 residues. The germline V gene has CDR1 SNHLY and CDR2 FYNNEI. V shed 7 bases and J shed 0 bases, with 13 bases lying between them. The CDR3 region has the DNA TGTGCCAGCACTGTCTATTCCGGCTCTGGAAACACCATATATTTT. It yields the protein CASTVYSGSGNTIYF.

V and J are TRBV7-9 and TRBJ2-7; possibly TRBD2 for D (5 bases). Germline CDR1 is SEHNR and CDR2 is FQNEAQ (reference sequence). The V end was cut by 1 base, the J end by 6 bases, with 10 bases between. This CDR3 comprises 13 residues. The CDR3 is CASSLVPTTEQYF. Here the CDR3 DNA reads TGTGCCAGCAGCTTAGTCCCGACTACCGAGCAGTACTTC. The whole variable domain, filled in from reference TRBV7-9 and TRBJ2-7, reads DTGVSQNPRHKITKRGQNVTFRCDPISEHNRLYWYRQTLGQGPEFLTYFQNEAQLEKSRLLSDRFSAERPKGSFSTLEIQRTEQGDSAMYLCASSLVPTTEQYFGPGTRLTVT.

Only a few counts were recorded for this clone. The chain recombines TRBV5-6 with TRBJ2-2, with 7 bases fitting TRBD1. Germline-derived CDR1 and CDR2 are SGHDT and YYEEEE. The CDR3 runs 17 residues. After removal of 1 base from V and 2 bases from J, the junction contained 8 bases not matched to a gene. CDR3 DNA sequence: TGTGCCAGCAGCTTGAGGGGGCCAGGGGCAAACACCGGGGAGCTGTTTTTT. Its translation: CASSLRGPGANTGELFF.

V gene TRBV18 combines with J gene TRBJ2-2; 12 nucleotides align to TRBD2. The CDR3 is 16 residues long. Germline values: CDR1 KGHSH, CDR2 LQKENI. V was pared by 3 bases and J by 4 bases, with 3 bases of the junction left unmatched. The CDR3 DNA reads TGTGCCAGCTCACCCCCGGGACTAGCGGGCACCGGGGAGCTGTTTTTT. It is translated as CASSPPGLAGTGELFF.

The chain recombines TRBV5-4 with TRBJ1-2; 7 bases align to TRBD1. The CDR3 loop spans 14 amino acids. V shed 1 base, J shed 7 bases, and the junction held 7 bases outside the gene matches. Per the germline V gene, CDR1 is SGHNT and CDR2 is YYREEE (reference sequence). DNA for the CDR3: TGTGCCAGCAGCTTGCCCGAAGGGGGCAGTGGCTACACCTTC. Its protein is CASSLPEGGSGYTF.

This chain links TRBV6-1 with TRBJ2-7, with 10 bases lining up with TRBD2. The CDR3 is made up of 14 amino acids. J was trimmed by 3 bases and V by 5 bases; bases with no gene match: 4. Per germline, CDR1 MNHNS and CDR2 SASEGT. Here the CDR3 DNA reads TGTGCCAGCAGTAAGGGACTAGCGATCTACGAGCAGTACTTC. It codes for CASSKGLAIYEQYF.

This chain uses TRBV6-5 with TRBJ1-4; D is ambiguous. The germline CDR1 and CDR2 sequences are MNHEY and SVGAGI. The V end was cut by 8 bases, the J end by 0 bases, with 13 bases between. The CDR3 is 15 residues long. CDR3 amino acids: CASQSASTTNEKLFF. DNA for the CDR3: TGTGCCAGCCAATCAGCCAGCACAACTAATGAAAAACTGTTTTTT.

This chain connects TRBV11-2 to TRBJ1-6, with 11 bases matching TRBD1. V dropped 1 base and J dropped 9; count of bases not matched to a gene: 5. CDR1 SGHAT and CDR2 FQNNGV come from the germline V gene. The CDR3 sequence is 16 residues long. The CDR3 DNA sequence: TGTGCCAGCAGCTTAGTGGTCGGGACAGGGGGTTCACCCCTCCACTTT. Translating it yields CASSLVVGTGGSPLHF.

This chain links TRBV7-3 with TRBJ1-2; 9 bases map to TRBD1. The CDR3 covers 15 residues. Germline trimming cut 4 bases from V and 7 bases from J; bases unmatched to any gene: 10. The germline CDR1 and CDR2 sequences are SGHTA and FQGTGA. Here the CDR3 DNA reads TGTGCCAGCAGCTCCTCCGGGACAGGGAGTGGTGGCTACACCTTC. Translating gives CASSSSGTGSGGYTF.

This chain links TRBV18 with TRBJ2-1, with D unclear. Trimming took 3 bases from V and 3 from J, leaving 3 bases between them. CDR3 length equals 12 residues. Germline CDR1 KGHSH, CDR2 LQKENI. For the CDR3, the DNA is TGTGCCAGCTCACCGGGCTACAATGAGCAGTTCTTC. Translation: CASSPGYNEQFF.

V gene TRBV11-3 combines with J gene TRBJ1-2, with D possibly being TRBD1 (5 bases). The V gene lost 5 bases and the J gene lost 4 bases, with 11 bases spanning the gap. The CDR3 extends over 13 amino acids. CDR1 and CDR2 from the germline V gene are SGHNT and YENEEA. The DNA for the CDR3 is TGTGCCAGCAGCGGGGCCTGGGGCTATGGCTACACCTTC. Encoded protein: CASSGAWGYGYTF.

This clone appeared once. This chain uses TRBV5-4 with TRBJ1-1; 7 bases are a match to TRBD1. The CDR3 sequence is 15 residues long. V lost 1 base and J lost 3; bases outside the gene matches: 6. CDR1 is SGHNT, CDR2 YYREEE, per germline (reference sequence). CDR3 protein: CASSLQARGYTEAFF. The CDR3 nucleotides are TGTGCCAGCAGCTTGCAGGCCAGGGGGTACACTGAAGCTTTCTTT.

This chain joins TRBV30 and TRBJ1-2; D possibly corresponds to TRBD1 (5 bases). This CDR3 region has 15 residues. Germline V gives CDR1 GTSNPN, CDR2 SVGIG (reference sequence). V lost 4 bases and J lost 8, with 23 bases in between. The CDR3 bases are TGTGCCTGGATCGAGCGGGGATGGGACTACGGGGGCTACACCTTC. Translating gives CAWIERGWDYGGYTF.